Included here is one T cell receptor (beta chain) sequence, with context. Its antigen is unidentified. The sample originates from a study of T cells in Graves' hyperthyroidism and ophthalmopathy. General observations from the study: Blood also carried most thyroid clonotypes expanded above 0.001. Prediction of ophthalmopathy progression came a median approximately 6.5 months pre-onset. In simple terms, a model built on 13 V-J features told ophthalmopathy apart from stable hyperthyroidism.

With 5 bases removed from V and 1 base from J, the gap between germline ends came to 17 bases. The CDR3 contains 16 residues. CDR1 and CDR2 from the germline V gene are SEHNR and FQNEAQ (reference sequence). Amplification targeted TCR beta CDR3 regions from RNA transcripts. HTBI primers drove first-round RT-PCR of the TCR CDR3. A single record per CDR3 protein comes from TCRdb applying MiXCR to the multiplex PCR reads. The sample has approximately 700,000 distinct CDR3 sequences, just under 45% seen once. Input material: peripheral blood or thyroid tissue (not recorded which). The chain carries TRBV7-9 and TRBJ1-2; the D is unclear. The sequence was collected from an adult man with Graves' disease, either hyperthyroidism or ophthalmopathy (not recorded which). The CDR3 sequence: CASSTGQFHLNYGYTF. In nucleotides, the CDR3 is TGTGCCAGCAGCACCGGGCAATTCCACCTTAACTATGGCTACACCTTC.